These 9 T cell receptor beta chains were all obtained from the same sample, sequenced in a study of blood T cell repertoires in COVID-19. The table came from immunoSEQ multiplex PCR; TCRdb's copy has only in-frame clones and leaves some out. The sample shows approximately 170,000 clones, 70% to 90% of them seen only once. The material sequenced was peripheral blood. These receptor sequences come from a man aged 60 to 75 who had recovered from COVID-19.

Regarding this clone: Germline is not matched at one junction end, which may reflect a read error. The chain is built from TRBV20-1 and TRBJ2-7; 13 bases align to TRBD2. CDR3 length equals 13 residues. Germline V CDR1 and CDR2: DFQATT, SNEGSKA (reference sequence). CDR3 coding DNA: TGCAGTGCTAGTTATGGAGGGACTAGCGGGGCGCTCTTC. Residues: CSASYGGTSGALF.

The rearrangement uses TRBV6-5 and TRBJ2-5; the D gene is possibly TRBD1 (7 bases). Trimming took 4 bases from V and 6 from J, leaving 15 bases between them. CDR3 length: 14 residues. Germline CDR1 reads MNHEY; CDR2 reads SVGAGI. The chain's CDR3 is CASSSGGGKKTQYF. DNA of the CDR3: TGTGCCAGCAGTTCTGGAGGGGGCAAGAAGACCCAGTACTTC.

Turning to this clone: Distinct nucleotide sequences in the sample also encode this CDR3. This chain connects TRBV6-5 to TRBJ1-1, with TRBD1 as a possible D gene (5 bases). The CDR3 runs to 12 residues. Germline-derived CDR1 and CDR2 are MNHEY and SVGAGI. Trimming removed 5 bases from V and 5 bases from J, with 9 bases in between. Written as DNA, the CDR3 is TGTGCCAGCAGTCAGGGAAATACTGAAGCTTTCTTT. This codes for CASSQGNTEAFF.

The chain couples TRBV4-2 to TRBJ2-5, with TRBD2 matching over 10 bases. The germline V gene has CDR1 LGHNA and CDR2 YNFKEQ. This CDR3 is 15 amino acids long. With V trimmed by 1 base and J by 5 bases, 4 bases remained unmatched. DNA of the CDR3: TGTGCCAGCAGCCAAGTTAGCGGGGGGCCGGAGACCCAGTACTTC. It encodes CASSQVSGGPETQYF.

The gene calls are TRBV4-2 and TRBJ1-1, with a tentative D call TRBD1 (5 bases). Germline CDR1 and CDR2: LGHNA and YNFKEQ. V lost 4 bases and J lost 4, with 13 bases in between. CDR3 length equals 14 residues. The CDR3 loop reads CASSPLREGTEAFF. The CDR3 nucleotides are TGTGCCAGCAGCCCACTCAGGGAGGGCACTGAAGCTTTCTTT.

The chain uses TRBV15 and TRBJ1-2, with 7 bases matching TRBD1. V gave up 3 bases and J gave up 7 bases; unmatched junction bases: 8. This CDR3 is 14 amino acids long. Germline lookup yields CDR1 LNHNV and CDR2 YYDKDF (reference sequence). CDR3 DNA: TGTGCCACCAGCAGGGGAACAGGGGTCCTTGGCTACACCTTC. Its protein is CATSRGTGVLGYTF.

This rearrangement joins TRBV4-3 to TRBJ2-5, with no clear D. The germline CDR1 and CDR2 sequences are LGHNA and YSLEER. This CDR3 is 14 amino acids long. With 4 bases removed from V and 0 bases from J, the gap between germline ends came to 9 bases. The CDR3 region is CASSRAGDQETQYF. As DNA, the CDR3 is TGCGCCAGCAGCCGGGCTGGTGACCAAGAGACCCAGTACTTC.

The CDR3: CASSPAGGDYGYTF. The CDR3 DNA sequence: TGTGCCAGCAGCCCCGCGGGGGGGGACTATGGCTACACCTTC. The chain links TRBV9 to TRBJ1-2; TRBD1 is a possible D gene (5 bases). Trimming removed 4 bases at V and 3 bases at J, with 13 bases between. Germline-derived CDR1 and CDR2 are SGDLS and YYNGEE. The CDR3 has 14 amino acids.

The CDR3 DNA reads as TGTGCCAGCTCACCAGCCCAGGGAGGGTTTGGGGCCAACGTCCTGACTTTC. Protein: CASSPAQGGFGANVLTF. The J gene is TRBJ2-6, the V gene TRBV18; TRBD2 aligns across 7 bases. The J segment lost 3 bases and the V segment lost 2 bases, leaving 7 bases of the junction unmatched. CDR1 and CDR2 (germline): KGHSH, LQKENI. The CDR3 is 17 residues long. Looking up the rest from reference TRBV18 and TRBJ2-6 gives the full variable domain: NAGVMQNPRHLVRRRGQEARLRCSPMKGHSHVYWYRQLPEEGLKFMVYLQKENIIDESGMPKERFSAEFPKEGPSILRIQQVVRGDSAAYFCASSPAQGGFGANVLTFGAGSRLTVL.